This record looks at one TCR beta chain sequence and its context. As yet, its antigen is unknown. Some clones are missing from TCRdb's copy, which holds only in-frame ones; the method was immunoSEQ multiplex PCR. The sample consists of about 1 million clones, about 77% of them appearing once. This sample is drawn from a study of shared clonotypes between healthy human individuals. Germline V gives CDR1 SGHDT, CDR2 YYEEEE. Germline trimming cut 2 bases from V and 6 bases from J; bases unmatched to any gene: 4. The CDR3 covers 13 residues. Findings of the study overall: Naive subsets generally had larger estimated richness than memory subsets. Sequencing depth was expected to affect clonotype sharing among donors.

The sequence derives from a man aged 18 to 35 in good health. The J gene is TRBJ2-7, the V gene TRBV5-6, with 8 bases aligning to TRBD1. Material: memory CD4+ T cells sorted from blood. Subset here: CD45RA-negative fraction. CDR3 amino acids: CASSFGQGGEQYF. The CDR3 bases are TGTGCCAGCAGCTTTGGACAGGGAGGCGAGCAGTACTTC.